The 28 T cell receptor beta chains reported below all come from one sample, sequenced in a study of shared clonotypes between healthy human individuals. TCRdb's table, derived via immunoSEQ multiplex PCR, lists solely in-frame clones and lacks some. The table lists some 1.1 million clones, 60% to 80% of them singletons. The specimen sequenced was memory CD4+ T cells from PBMCs. This sample's subset: CD45RA-negative fraction. The receptors here all came from a man younger than 35 in good health. Some clones in this sample may be carry-over from other donors' samples.

A few counts support this clone. The V and J genes are TRBV5-4 and TRBJ1-2; tentatively, D is TRBD1 (5 bases). Germline CDR1 is SGHNT and CDR2 is YYREEE (reference sequence). V was clipped by 5 bases and J by 4 bases, with 9 bases between them. The CDR3 is made up of 12 amino acids. CDR3 DNA: TGTGCCAGCAGTTGGGACGGCTATGGCTACACCTTC. It yields the protein CASSWDGYGYTF.

The chain employs TRBV28 and TRBJ2-1, with a tentative D call TRBD2 (5 bases). Germline CDR1 reads MDHEN; CDR2 reads SYDVKM. This CDR3 has 13 residues. Trimming stripped 6 bases from V and 6 bases from J, with 12 bases between. The CDR3 region is CASSSTKINEQFF. CDR3 nucleotide sequence: TGTGCCAGCAGCTCGACTAAAATCAATGAGCAGTTCTTC.

The chain links TRBV29-1 to TRBJ2-5, with 13 bases aligning to TRBD2. CDR3 length equals 17 residues. V lost 7 bases, J lost 3 bases, and 14 bases stayed unmatched. The V gene's germline CDR1 is SQVTM and CDR2 ANQGSEA. The DNA of the CDR3 is TGCAGCGCTGCCTGGACTAGCGGGAGTCTAATCGAAGAGACCCAGTACTTC. It yields the protein CSAAWTSGSLIEETQYF.

With regard to this clone: Additional DNA sequences in this sample encode the identical CDR3. V and J are TRBV28 and TRBJ2-5; TRBD1 is a possible D gene (6 bases). The CDR3 runs 12 residues. Germline V CDR1 and CDR2: MDHEN, SYDVKM. V dropped 4 bases and J dropped 5 bases, with 8 bases sitting between them. CDR3 nucleotides: TGTGCCAGCAGTTGGGGGCCCGAGACCCAGTACTTC. Its translation is CASSWGPETQYF.

The chain links TRBV5-6 to TRBJ2-1; 8 bases map to TRBD1. The germline gives CDR1 SGHDT, CDR2 YYEEEE. Trimming cost V 5 bases and J 5 bases; bases outside gene matches: 12. This CDR3 comprises 16 residues. The CDR3 loop reads CASSYLTGGMNNEQFF. The CDR3 bases are TGTGCCAGCAGTTACCTAACAGGGGGGATGAACAATGAGCAGTTCTTC.

The chain couples TRBV2 to TRBJ2-3; D is uncertain. The CDR3 runs to 16 residues. The germline gives CDR1 SNHLY, CDR2 FYNNEI. The V gene lost 0 bases and the J gene lost 1 base, with 11 bases spanning the gap. This chain's CDR3 is CASSEAPRARTDTQYF. CDR3 bases: TGTGCCAGCAGTGAAGCGCCCCGGGCCCGCACAGATACGCAGTATTTT.

J is TRBJ1-4 and V is TRBV28; TRBD1 is a possible D gene (5 bases). Germline assignment: CDR1 MDHEN and CDR2 SYDVKM. V was pared by 3 bases and J by 14 bases, with 19 bases between. This CDR3 contains 14 residues. The DNA of the CDR3 is TGTGCCAGCAGTTTTGGGGGAGACAGTCGCTATCTGTTTTTT. Encoded protein: CASSFGGDSRYLFF.

The chain joins TRBV5-5 to TRBJ2-5; tentative D call: TRBD1 (6 bases). The CDR3 is made up of 16 amino acids. Germline CDR1 reads SGHKS; CDR2 reads YYEKEE (reference sequence). Trimming removed 4 bases from V and 5 bases from J, with 21 bases in between. Here the CDR3 reads CASSLQVHAQGETQYF. CDR3 in DNA: TGTGCCAGCAGCCTACAGGTGCATGCCCAGGGGGAGACCCAGTACTTC.

V gene TRBV28 combines with J gene TRBJ2-7; 9 nucleotides align to TRBD1. The CDR3 length is 14 residues. V shed 6 bases, J shed 3 bases, and the junction held 6 bases outside the gene matches. Germline CDR1 is MDHEN and CDR2 is SYDVKM. The CDR3 bases are TGTGCCAGCAGGACAGGGGGGGAAGTCTACGAGCAGTACTTC. Translated, it gives CASRTGGEVYEQYF.

The chain's CDR3 is CASSLDRGTNEQFF. As DNA, the CDR3 is TGCGCCAGCAGCTTGGACAGGGGGACCAATGAGCAGTTCTTC. V and J are TRBV5-1 and TRBJ2-1; 8 bases align to TRBD1. Trimming at V came to 0 bases and at J to 6 bases, leaving 2 bases not matched to a gene. The CDR3 contains 14 residues. Looked up from germline, CDR1 is SGHRS and CDR2 is YFSETQ.

J is TRBJ1-2 and V is TRBV4-1; D remains ambiguous. This CDR3 region has 15 residues. The germline V gene has CDR1 MGHRA and CDR2 YSYEKL. Deletions cut 2 bases from V and 5 bases from J, with 15 bases between. In DNA, the CDR3 is TGCGCCAGCAGCCAAAGCGTAACGGCGGATTATGGCTACACCTTC. It is translated as CASSQSVTADYGYTF.

The V call is TRBV27, the J call TRBJ2-7, with 10 bases lining up with TRBD1. This CDR3 comprises 14 residues. V shed 5 bases, J shed 6 bases, and the junction held 7 bases outside the gene matches. Germline values: CDR1 MNHEY, CDR2 SMNVEV (reference sequence). The CDR3 region has the DNA TGTGCCAGCAGTCCCAGGACAGGGGGGGCCGAGCAGTACTTC. Amino acids: CASSPRTGGAEQYF.

The V call is TRBV6-1, the J call TRBJ1-5, with a weak D call TRBD1 (5 bases). Trimming removed 4 bases at V and 4 bases at J, with 8 bases between. Germline V gene sequence: CDR1 MNHNS, CDR2 SASEGT. The CDR3 contains 13 residues. In nucleotides, the CDR3 is TGTGCCAGCAGTGGGGACGGGAATCAGCCCCAGCATTTT. Translation: CASSGDGNQPQHF.

The chain has TRBV29-1 and TRBJ2-3; TRBD2 matches at 7 bases. The CDR3 has 12 amino acids. Looked up from germline, CDR1 is SQVTM and CDR2 is ANQGSEA. V lost 3 bases and J lost 6; bases outside the gene matches: 3. The CDR3 protein is CSVDLGGDTQYF. CDR3 DNA: TGCAGCGTTGATCTGGGGGGGGATACGCAGTATTTT.

This clone has only one observation. The CDR3 reads CASSYGARDEQFF. For the CDR3, the DNA is TGTGCCAGCAGCTACGGGGCACGGGATGAGCAGTTCTTC. The chain employs TRBV6-5 and TRBJ2-1; D may be TRBD1 or TRBD2 (5 bases each). Trimming took 6 bases from V and 8 from J, leaving 14 bases between them. Germline CDR1 MNHEY, CDR2 SVGAGI. The CDR3 covers 13 residues.

CDR3 protein: CASSVGVNFYTDTQYF. The CDR3 bases are TGTGCCAGCAGCGTAGGCGTCAACTTTTACACAGATACGCAGTATTTT. V usage is TRBV9 and J usage is TRBJ2-3, with no clear D. V shed 0 bases and J shed 2 bases, with 13 bases lying between them. CDR3 length equals 16 residues. Germline V lookup: CDR1 SGDLS, CDR2 YYNGEE.

This clone appeared a single time. The chain combines TRBV5-4 with TRBJ2-2, with a possible D match to TRBD2 (6 bases). The V gene's germline CDR1 is SGHNT and CDR2 YYREEE (reference sequence). V lost 4 bases and J lost 1, with 8 bases in between. The CDR3 spans 14 residues. The CDR3 sequence: CASSPGLNTGELFF. Here the CDR3 DNA reads TGTGCCAGCAGCCCGGGACTGAACACCGGGGAGCTGTTTTTT.

The rearrangement uses TRBV5-4 and TRBJ2-7; 8 bases are a match to TRBD1. Germline CDR1 is SGHNT and CDR2 is YYREEE (reference sequence). J lost 2 bases, V lost 1 base, and 5 bases had no gene match. This CDR3 comprises 15 residues. DNA of the CDR3: TGTGCCAGCAGCTTGCGGCGGACAGGGCCCTACGAGCAGTACTTC. Protein product: CASSLRRTGPYEQYF.

Many counts were recorded for this clone. This sequence joins TRBV21-1 and TRBJ2-1; TRBD2 is the table's D call, not checked against the DNA. TRBV21-1 is assigned pseudogene status. The CDR3 is 20 residues long. The CDR3, as DNA: TGTGCCAGCAGCAAAGTTCCTAGCGGGAGTCCCCGGAGCTCCTACAATGAGCAGTTCTTC. Translation gives CASSKVPSGSPRSSYNEQFF.

This CDR3 reads CASSPGRVTNEKLFF. Here the CDR3 DNA reads TGTGCCAGCAGTCCGGGTAGGGTGACTAATGAAAAACTGTTTTTT. The chain carries TRBV28 and TRBJ1-4; no clear D gene. Trimming removed 5 bases at V and 2 bases at J, with 12 bases between. The CDR3 runs 15 residues. Germline V lookup: CDR1 MDHEN, CDR2 SYDVKM.

The chain joins TRBV28 to TRBJ1-2; weak D call: TRBD1 (6 bases). CDR3 length: 15 residues. The germline V gene encodes CDR1 MDHEN and CDR2 SYDVKM. V dropped 7 bases and J dropped 4 bases, with 19 bases sitting between them. The CDR3 spells CASTITGTWGYGYTF. In DNA, the CDR3 is TGTGCCAGCACTATAACAGGGACCTGGGGCTATGGCTACACCTTC.

Turning to this clone: This CDR3 is also generated by other DNA sequences in the sample. The CDR3 DNA sequence: TGTGCCAGCTCACCCGAAAAAAACTATGGCTACACCTTC. Residues: CASSPEKNYGYTF. The chain uses TRBV18 and TRBJ1-2; D remains ambiguous. Germline assignment: CDR1 KGHSH and CDR2 LQKENI. The CDR3 covers 13 residues. The V gene lost 3 bases and the J gene lost 2 bases, with 7 bases spanning the gap.

The chain links TRBV5-1 to TRBJ2-7; 8 bases are shared with TRBD2. The J segment lost 3 bases and the V segment lost 5 bases, leaving 4 bases of the junction unmatched. Germline CDR1 is SGHRS and CDR2 is YFSETQ. This CDR3 contains 13 residues. The CDR3 nucleotides read TGCGCCAGCAGTTCACTAGCGGACTACGAGCAGTACTTC. Its protein product is CASSSLADYEQYF.

The V and J genes are TRBV25-1 and TRBJ2-2; D unresolved. The CDR3 consists of 14 residues. Trimming stripped 1 base from V and 6 bases from J, with 9 bases between. Germline CDR1 and CDR2: MGHDK and SYGVNS. The CDR3 here is CASSESGPPGELFF. CDR3 DNA: TGTGCCAGCAGTGAATCCGGACCTCCCGGGGAGCTGTTTTTT.

Notes on this clone: A read error is the likely source, as a far larger clone sits one nucleotide away. Other DNA sequences of this sample code for an identical CDR3. V and J are TRBV2 and TRBJ1-4, with TRBD1 as a possible D gene (6 bases). Germline V gene sequence: CDR1 SNHLY, CDR2 FYNNEI. V dropped 9 bases and J dropped 8 bases, with 13 bases sitting between them. This CDR3 has 12 residues. The CDR3 DNA follows: TGTGCCAGTATCTCAACAGGGGAAAAACTGTTTTTT. Protein product: CASISTGEKLFF.

The V call is TRBV6-5, the J call TRBJ1-5, with D perhaps matching TRBD1 (5 bases). Trimming took 6 bases from V and 3 from J, leaving 9 bases between them. Germline-derived CDR1 and CDR2 are MNHEY and SVGAGI. This CDR3 is built from 13 residues. For the CDR3, the DNA is TGTGCCAGCAGCCTAGGGGACAATCAGCCCCAGCATTTT. Protein sequence: CASSLGDNQPQHF.

This clone was detected only a few times. This clone may be a read error of a much larger clone one base away. This sample also contains other DNA sequences that code for the same CDR3. The V gene is TRBV30, the J gene TRBJ1-2, with unresolved D. Germline V gene sequence: CDR1 GTSNPN, CDR2 SVGIG (reference sequence). CDR3 length equals 11 residues. The CDR3 spells CAWSSPADYTF. CDR3 nucleotide sequence: TGCGCCTGGAGTTCTCCCGCGGACTACACCTTC.

The gene calls are TRBV19 and TRBJ1-1; D possibly corresponds to TRBD1 (5 bases). V lost 6 bases and J lost 1, with 9 bases in between. The length of the CDR3 is 13 residues. Germline loops: CDR1 LNHDA, CDR2 SQIVND (reference sequence). For the CDR3, the DNA is TGTGCCAGTAGACCTACAGGGAACACTGAAGCTTTCTTT. It is translated as CASRPTGNTEAFF.